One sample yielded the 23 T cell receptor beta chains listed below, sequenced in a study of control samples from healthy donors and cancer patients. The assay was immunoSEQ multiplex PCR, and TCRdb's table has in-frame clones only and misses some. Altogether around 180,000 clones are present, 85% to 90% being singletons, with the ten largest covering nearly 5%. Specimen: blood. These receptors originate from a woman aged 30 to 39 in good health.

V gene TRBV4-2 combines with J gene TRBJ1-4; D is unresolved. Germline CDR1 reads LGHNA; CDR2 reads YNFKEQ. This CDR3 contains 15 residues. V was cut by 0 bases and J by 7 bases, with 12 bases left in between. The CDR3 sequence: CASSQDKGGGEKLFF. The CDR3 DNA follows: TGTGCCAGCAGCCAAGATAAAGGAGGTGGTGAAAAACTGTTTTTT.

In DNA form, the CDR3 reads TGTGCCAGCAGCTTAGCGCTGTCACCCGATAGCAATCAGCCCCAGCATTTT. Translated, it gives CASSLALSPDSNQPQHF. This chain uses TRBV7-8 with TRBJ1-5, with D uncertain. The CDR3 length is 17 residues. The V and J ends lost 0 bases and 0 bases respectively, with 12 bases between them. Germline values: CDR1 SGHVS, CDR2 FQNEAQ.

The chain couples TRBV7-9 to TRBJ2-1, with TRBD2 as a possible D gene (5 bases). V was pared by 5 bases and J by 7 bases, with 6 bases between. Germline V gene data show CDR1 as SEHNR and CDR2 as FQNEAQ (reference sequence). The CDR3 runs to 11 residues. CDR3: CASSPGNEQFF. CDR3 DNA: TGTGCCAGCAGCCCGGGGAATGAGCAGTTCTTC.

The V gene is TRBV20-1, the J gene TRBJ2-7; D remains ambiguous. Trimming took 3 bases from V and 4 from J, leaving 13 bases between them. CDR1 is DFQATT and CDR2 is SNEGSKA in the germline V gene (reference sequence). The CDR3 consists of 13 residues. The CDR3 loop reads CSASSGTPYEQYF. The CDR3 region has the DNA TGCAGTGCTAGTTCCGGTACTCCGTACGAGCAGTACTTC.

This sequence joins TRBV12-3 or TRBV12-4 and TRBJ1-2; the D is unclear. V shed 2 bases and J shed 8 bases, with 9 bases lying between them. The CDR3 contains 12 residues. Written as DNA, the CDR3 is TGTGCCAGCAGTTTAAACGGGGAGGGCTACACCTTC. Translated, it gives CASSLNGEGYTF.

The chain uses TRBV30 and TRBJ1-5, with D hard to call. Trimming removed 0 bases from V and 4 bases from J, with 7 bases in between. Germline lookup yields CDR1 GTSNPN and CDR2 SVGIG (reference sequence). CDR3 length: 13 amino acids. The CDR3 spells CAWSVGPNQPQHF. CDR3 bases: TGTGCCTGGAGTGTAGGACCAAATCAGCCCCAGCATTTT.

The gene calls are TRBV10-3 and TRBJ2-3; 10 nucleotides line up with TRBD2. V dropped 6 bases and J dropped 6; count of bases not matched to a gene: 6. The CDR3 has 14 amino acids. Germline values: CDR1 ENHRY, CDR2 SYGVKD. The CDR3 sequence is CAISPTSGTDTQYF. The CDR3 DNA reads TGTGCCATCAGCCCCACTAGCGGGACTGATACGCAGTATTTT.

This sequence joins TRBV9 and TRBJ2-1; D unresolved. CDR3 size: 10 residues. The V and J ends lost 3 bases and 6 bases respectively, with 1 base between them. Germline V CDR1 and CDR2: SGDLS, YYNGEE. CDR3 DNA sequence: TGTGCCAGCAGCGGCAATGAGCAGTTCTTC. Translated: CASSGNEQFF.

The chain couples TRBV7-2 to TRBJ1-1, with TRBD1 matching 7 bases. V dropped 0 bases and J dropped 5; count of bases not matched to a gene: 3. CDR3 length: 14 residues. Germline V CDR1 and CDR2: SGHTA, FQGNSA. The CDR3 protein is CASSLAGGGTEAFF. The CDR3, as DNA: TGTGCCAGCAGCTTAGCAGGGGGCGGGACTGAAGCTTTCTTT.

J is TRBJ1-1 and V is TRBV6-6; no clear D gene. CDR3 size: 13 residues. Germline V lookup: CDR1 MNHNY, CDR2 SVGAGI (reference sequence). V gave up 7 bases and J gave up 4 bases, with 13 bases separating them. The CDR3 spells CASKAPPGTEAFF. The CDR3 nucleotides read TGTGCCAGCAAGGCCCCACCGGGCACTGAAGCTTTCTTT.

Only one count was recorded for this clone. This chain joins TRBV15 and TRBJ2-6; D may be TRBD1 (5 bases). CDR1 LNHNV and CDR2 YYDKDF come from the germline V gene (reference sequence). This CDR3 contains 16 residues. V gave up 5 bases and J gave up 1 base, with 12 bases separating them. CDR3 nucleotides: TGTGCCACCAGCGCCGGCAGGGTTTCTGGGGCCAACGTCCTGACTTTC. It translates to CATSAGRVSGANVLTF.

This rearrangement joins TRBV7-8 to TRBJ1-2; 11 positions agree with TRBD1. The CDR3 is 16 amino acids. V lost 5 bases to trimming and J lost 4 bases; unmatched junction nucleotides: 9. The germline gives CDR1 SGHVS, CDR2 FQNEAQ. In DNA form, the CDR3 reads TGTGCCAGCAGCCCACGGACAGGGGGCAAGGTCTATGGCTACACCTTC. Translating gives CASSPRTGGKVYGYTF.

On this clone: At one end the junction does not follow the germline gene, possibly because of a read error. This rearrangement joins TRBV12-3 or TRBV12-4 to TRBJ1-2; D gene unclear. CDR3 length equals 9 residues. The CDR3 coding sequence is TGTGCCAGCAGTTTCCCAGAGGTATTC. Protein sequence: CASSFPEVF.

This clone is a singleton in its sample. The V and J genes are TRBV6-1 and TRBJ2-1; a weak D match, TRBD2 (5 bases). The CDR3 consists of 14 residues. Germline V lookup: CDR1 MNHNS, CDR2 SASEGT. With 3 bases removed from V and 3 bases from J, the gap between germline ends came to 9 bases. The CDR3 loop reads CASSDPGYYNEQFF. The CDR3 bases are TGTGCCAGCAGTGATCCGGGATACTACAATGAGCAGTTCTTC.

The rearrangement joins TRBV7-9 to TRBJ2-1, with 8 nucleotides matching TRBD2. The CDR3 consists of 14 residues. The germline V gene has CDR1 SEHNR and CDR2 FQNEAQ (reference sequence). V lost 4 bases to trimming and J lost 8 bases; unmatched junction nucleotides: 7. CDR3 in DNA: TGTGCCAGCAGCTCGAGCGGGAGTCGTTATGAGCAGTTCTTC. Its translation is CASSSSGSRYEQFF.

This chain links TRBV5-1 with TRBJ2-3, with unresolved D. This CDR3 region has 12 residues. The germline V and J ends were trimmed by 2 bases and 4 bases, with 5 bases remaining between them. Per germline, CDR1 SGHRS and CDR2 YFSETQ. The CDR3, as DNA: TGCGCCAGCAGCTTAGTCTCAGATACGCAGTATTTT. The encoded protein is CASSLVSDTQYF.

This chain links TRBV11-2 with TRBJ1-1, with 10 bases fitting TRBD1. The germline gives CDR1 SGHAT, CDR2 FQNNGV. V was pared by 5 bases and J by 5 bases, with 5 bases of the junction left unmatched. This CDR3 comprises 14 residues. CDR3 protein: CASSTGQGQTEAFF. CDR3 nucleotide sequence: TGTGCCAGCAGCACGGGACAGGGGCAAACTGAAGCTTTCTTT.

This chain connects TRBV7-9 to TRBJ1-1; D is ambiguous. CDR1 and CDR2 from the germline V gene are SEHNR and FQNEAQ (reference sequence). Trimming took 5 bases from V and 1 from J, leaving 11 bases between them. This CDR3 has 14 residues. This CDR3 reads CASSVEIPNTEAFF. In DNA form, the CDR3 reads TGTGCCAGCAGCGTAGAGATCCCGAACACTGAAGCTTTCTTT.

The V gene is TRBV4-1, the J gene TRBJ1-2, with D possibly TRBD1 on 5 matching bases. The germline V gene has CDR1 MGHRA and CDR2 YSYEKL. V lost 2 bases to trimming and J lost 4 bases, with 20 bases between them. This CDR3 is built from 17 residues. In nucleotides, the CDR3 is TGCGCCAGCAGCCAAACACCCACCCAGGGAACTGCCTATGGCTACACCTTC. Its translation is CASSQTPTQGTAYGYTF.

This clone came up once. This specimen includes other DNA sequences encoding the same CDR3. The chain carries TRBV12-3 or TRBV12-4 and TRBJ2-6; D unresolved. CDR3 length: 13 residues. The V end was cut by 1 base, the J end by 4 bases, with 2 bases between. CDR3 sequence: CASSLGGANVLTF. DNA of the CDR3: TGTGCCAGCAGTTTAGGGGGGGCCAACGTCCTGACTTTC.

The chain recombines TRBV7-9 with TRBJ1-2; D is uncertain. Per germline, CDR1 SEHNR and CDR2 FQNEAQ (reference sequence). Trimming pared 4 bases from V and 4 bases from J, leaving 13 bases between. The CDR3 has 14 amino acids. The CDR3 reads CASSSTGGIYGYTF. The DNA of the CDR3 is TGTGCCAGCAGCTCAACCGGCGGTATCTATGGCTACACCTTC.

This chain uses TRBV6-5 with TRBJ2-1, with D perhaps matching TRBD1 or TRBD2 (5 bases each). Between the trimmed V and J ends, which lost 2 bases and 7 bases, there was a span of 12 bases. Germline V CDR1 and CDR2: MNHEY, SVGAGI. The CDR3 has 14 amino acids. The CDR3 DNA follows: TGTGCCAGCAGTTACCAATCTGAGGGGAATGAGCAGTTCTTC. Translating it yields CASSYQSEGNEQFF.

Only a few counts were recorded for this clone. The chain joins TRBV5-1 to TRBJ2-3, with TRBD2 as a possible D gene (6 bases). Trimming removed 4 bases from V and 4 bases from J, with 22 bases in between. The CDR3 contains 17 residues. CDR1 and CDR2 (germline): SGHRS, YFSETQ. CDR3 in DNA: TGCGCCAGCAGCCGTCCTCCGTCCGGGAGAGGGGCAGATACGCAGTATTTT. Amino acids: CASSRPPSGRGADTQYF.